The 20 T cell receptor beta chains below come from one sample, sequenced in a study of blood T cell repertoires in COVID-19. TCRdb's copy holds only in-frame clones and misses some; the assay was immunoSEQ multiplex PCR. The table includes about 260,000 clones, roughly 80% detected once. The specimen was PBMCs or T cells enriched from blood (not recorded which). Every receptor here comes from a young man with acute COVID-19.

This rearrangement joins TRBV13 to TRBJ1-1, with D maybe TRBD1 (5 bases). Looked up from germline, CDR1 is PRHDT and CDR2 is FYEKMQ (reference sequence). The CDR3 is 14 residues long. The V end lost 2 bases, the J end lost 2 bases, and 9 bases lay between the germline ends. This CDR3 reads CASSLRDLNTEAFF. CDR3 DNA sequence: TGTGCCAGCAGCTTAAGGGACTTAAACACTGAAGCTTTCTTT.

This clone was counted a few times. CDR3: CASSRDRGSWELFF. The CDR3 coding sequence is TGTGCCAGCAGCCGGGACAGGGGTTCCTGGGAGCTGTTTTTT. This rearrangement joins TRBV11-2 to TRBJ2-2; 10 bases are shared with TRBD1. CDR3 length equals 14 residues. Germline V gene lookup returns CDR1 SGHAT and CDR2 FQNNGV. The V and J ends lost 5 bases and 9 bases, in that order; junction bases with no gene match: 6.

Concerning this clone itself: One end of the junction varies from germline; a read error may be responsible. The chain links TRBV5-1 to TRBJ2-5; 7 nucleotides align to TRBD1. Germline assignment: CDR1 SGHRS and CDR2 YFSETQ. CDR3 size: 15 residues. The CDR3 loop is CASRRGLGYQETQYF. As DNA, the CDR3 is TGTGCCAGTAGAAGGGGGCTAGGGTACCAAGAGACCCAGTACTTC.

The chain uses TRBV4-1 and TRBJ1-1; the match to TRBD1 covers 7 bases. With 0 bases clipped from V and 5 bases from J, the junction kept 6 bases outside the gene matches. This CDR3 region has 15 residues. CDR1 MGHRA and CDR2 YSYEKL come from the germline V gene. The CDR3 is CASSQDWSRGTEAFF. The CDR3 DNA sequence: TGCGCCAGCAGCCAAGATTGGAGCAGGGGGACTGAAGCTTTCTTT.

In nucleotides, the CDR3 is TGTGCCAGCAGTTTATCCGGTTACAATGAGCAGTTCTTC. Its protein product is CASSLSGYNEQFF. This chain uses TRBV12-3 or TRBV12-4 with TRBJ2-1; D is unclear. The CDR3 is made up of 13 amino acids. The germline V and J ends were trimmed by 2 bases and 4 bases, with 6 bases remaining between them.

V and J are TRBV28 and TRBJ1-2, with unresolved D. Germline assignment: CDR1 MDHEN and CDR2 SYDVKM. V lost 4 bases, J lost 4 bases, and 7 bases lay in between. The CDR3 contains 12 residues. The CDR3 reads CASSSNSYGYTF. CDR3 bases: TGTGCCAGCAGTTCAAACAGCTATGGCTACACCTTC.

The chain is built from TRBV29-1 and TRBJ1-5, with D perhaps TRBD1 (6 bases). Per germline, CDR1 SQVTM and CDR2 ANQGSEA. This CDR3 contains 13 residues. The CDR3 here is CSAGLGANQPQHF. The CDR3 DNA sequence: TGCAGTGCGGGCCTGGGGGCTAATCAGCCCCAGCATTTT. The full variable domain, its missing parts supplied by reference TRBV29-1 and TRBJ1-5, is SAVISQKPSRDICQRGTSLTIQCQVDSQVTMMFWYRQQPGQSLTLIATANQGSEATYESGFVIDKFPISRPNLTFSTLTVSNMSPEDSSIYLCSAGLGANQPQHFGDGTRLSIL.

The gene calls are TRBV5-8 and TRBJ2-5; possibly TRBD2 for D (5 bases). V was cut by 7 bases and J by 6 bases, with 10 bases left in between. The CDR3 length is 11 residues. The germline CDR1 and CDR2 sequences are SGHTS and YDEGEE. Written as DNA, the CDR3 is TGTGCCAGCCGGGGATTGAAGACCCAGTACTTC. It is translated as CASRGLKTQYF.

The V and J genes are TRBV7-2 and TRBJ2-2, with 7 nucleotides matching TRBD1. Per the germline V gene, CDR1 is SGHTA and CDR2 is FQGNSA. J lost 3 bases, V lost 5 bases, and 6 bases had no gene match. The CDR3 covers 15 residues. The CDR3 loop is CASSLRQGHTGELFF. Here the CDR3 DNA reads TGTGCCAGCAGCCTCAGACAGGGACACACCGGGGAGCTGTTTTTT.

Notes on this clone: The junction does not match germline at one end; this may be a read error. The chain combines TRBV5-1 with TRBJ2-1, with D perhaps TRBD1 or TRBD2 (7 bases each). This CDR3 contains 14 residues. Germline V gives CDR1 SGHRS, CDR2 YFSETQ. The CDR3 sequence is CASRGTTSYNEQFF. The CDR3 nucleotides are TGTGCCAGCAGGGGGACTACTAGCTACAATGAGCAGTTCTTC. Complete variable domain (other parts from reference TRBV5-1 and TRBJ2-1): KAGVTQTPRYLIKTRGQQVTLSCSPISGHRSVSWYQQTPGQGLQFLFEYFSETQRNKGNFPGRFSGRQFSNSRSEMNVSTLELGDSALYLCASRGTTSYNEQFFGPGTRLTVL.

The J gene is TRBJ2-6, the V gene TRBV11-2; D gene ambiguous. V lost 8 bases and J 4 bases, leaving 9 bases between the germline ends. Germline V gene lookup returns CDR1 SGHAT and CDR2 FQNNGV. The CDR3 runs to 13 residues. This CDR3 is CASSPSGANVLTF. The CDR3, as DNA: TGTGCCAGCTCTCCTTCCGGGGCCAACGTCCTGACTTTC. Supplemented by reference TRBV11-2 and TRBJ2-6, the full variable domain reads EAGVAQSPRYKIIEKRQSVAFWCNPISGHATLYWYQQILGQGPKLLIQFQNNGVVDDSQLPKDRFSAERLKGVDSTLKIQPAKLEDSAVYLCASSPSGANVLTFGAGSRLTVL.

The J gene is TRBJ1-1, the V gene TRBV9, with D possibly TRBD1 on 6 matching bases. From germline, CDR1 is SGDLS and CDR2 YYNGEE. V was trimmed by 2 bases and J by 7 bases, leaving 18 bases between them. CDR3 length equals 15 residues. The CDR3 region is CASSVGYRVGSEAFF. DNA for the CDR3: TGTGCCAGCAGCGTTGGTTACAGGGTAGGTAGTGAAGCTTTCTTT.

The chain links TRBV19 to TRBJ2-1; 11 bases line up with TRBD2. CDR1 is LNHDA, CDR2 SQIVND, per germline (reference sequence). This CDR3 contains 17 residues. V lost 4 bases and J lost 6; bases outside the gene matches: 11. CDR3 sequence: CASSRALAGVVVNEQFF. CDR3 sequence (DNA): TGTGCCAGTAGTAGGGCACTAGCGGGAGTGGTTGTCAATGAGCAGTTCTTC.

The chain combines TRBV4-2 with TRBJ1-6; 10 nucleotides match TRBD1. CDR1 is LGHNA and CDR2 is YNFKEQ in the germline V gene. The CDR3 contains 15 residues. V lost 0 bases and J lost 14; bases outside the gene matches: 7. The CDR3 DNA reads TGTGCCAGCAGCCAAGACCCGGGACAGGGGTCGACCCTCCACTTT. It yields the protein CASSQDPGQGSTLHF.

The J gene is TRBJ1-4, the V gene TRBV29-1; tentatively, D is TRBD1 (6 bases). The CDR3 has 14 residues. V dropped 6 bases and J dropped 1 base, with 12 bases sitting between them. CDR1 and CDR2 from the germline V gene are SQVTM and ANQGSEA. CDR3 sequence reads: CSVSTGRTNEKLFF. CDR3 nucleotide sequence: TGCAGCGTCTCTACAGGGCGAACTAATGAAAAACTGTTTTTT. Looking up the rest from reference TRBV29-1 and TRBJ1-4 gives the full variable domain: SAVISQKPSRDICQRGTSLTIQCQVDSQVTMMFWYRQQPGQSLTLIATANQGSEATYESGFVIDKFPISRPNLTFSTLTVSNMSPEDSSIYLCSVSTGRTNEKLFFGSGTQLSVL.

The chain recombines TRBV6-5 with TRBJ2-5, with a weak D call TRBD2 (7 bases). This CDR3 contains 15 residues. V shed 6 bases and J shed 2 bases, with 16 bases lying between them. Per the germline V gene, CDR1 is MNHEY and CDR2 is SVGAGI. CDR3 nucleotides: TGTGCCAGCAGCTATTCGGGGGGCCCGCAAGAGACCCAGTACTTC. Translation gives CASSYSGGPQETQYF.

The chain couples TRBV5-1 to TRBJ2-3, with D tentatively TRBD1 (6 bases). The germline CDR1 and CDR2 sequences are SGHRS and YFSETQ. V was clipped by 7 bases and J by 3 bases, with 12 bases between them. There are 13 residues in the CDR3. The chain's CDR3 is CASQGIGTDTQYF. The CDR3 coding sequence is TGCGCCAGCCAGGGGATAGGGACAGATACGCAGTATTTT. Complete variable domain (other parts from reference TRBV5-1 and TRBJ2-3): KAGVTQTPRYLIKTRGQQVTLSCSPISGHRSVSWYQQTPGQGLQFLFEYFSETQRNKGNFPGRFSGRQFSNSRSEMNVSTLELGDSALYLCASQGIGTDTQYFGPGTRLTVL.

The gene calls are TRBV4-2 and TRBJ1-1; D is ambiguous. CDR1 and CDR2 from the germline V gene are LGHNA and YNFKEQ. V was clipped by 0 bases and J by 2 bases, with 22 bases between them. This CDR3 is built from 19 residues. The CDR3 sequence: CASSQEGPYRVLGNTEAFF. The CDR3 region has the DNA TGTGCCAGCAGCCAAGAGGGTCCGTATCGGGTATTAGGAAACACTGAAGCTTTCTTT.

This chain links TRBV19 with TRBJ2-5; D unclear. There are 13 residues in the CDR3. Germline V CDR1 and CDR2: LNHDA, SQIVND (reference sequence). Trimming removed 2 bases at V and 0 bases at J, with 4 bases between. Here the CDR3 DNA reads TGTGCCAGTAGTATACCCAACCAAGAGACCCAGTACTTC. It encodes CASSIPNQETQYF.

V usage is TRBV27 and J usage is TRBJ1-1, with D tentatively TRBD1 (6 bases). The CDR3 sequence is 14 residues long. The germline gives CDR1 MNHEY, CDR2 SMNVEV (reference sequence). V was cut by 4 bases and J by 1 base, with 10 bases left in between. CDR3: CASSSGGRNTEAFF. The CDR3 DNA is TGTGCCAGCAGTTCGGGGGGCAGGAACACTGAAGCTTTCTTT.